This T cell receptor beta chain was sequenced in a study of monozygotic twins with inflammatory bowel disease. TCRdb re-called the 5' RACE reads and gives one entry per CDR3 protein, without DNA. The sample table includes around 100,000 distinct CDR3 sequences. Germline V lookup: CDR1 SGDLS, CDR2 YYNGEE. The CDR3 contains 16 residues. V is TRBV9 and J is TRBJ2-6; TCRdb indicates TRBD1, and absent DNA this call remains unverified. Sample: blood. The receptor comes from a human donor with ulcerative colitis or Crohn's disease, or a healthy co-twin of an affected twin (not recorded which). The CDR3 spells CASSTGRSSGANVLTF.